This T cell receptor (beta chain) was found in a study of T cells in women clearing cervical HPV infection. V was trimmed by 2 bases and J by 0 bases, leaving 8 bases between them. The CDR3 spans 15 residues. The germline V gene has CDR1 SGHRS and CDR2 YFSETQ. As for this clone: Read data end 3 residues before the CDR3 end; the end is taken from the germline J gene.

The protocol was immunoSEQ multiplex PCR, while the TCRdb copy is restricted to in-frame clones and leaves out a portion. In all, the sample yields fewer than 25,000 clones. The sequence was collected from a woman aged 18 to 69 with a cervical HPV16 infection that either progressed to CIN3+ or cleared (not recorded which). The chain couples TRBV5-1 to TRBJ2-2; D may be TRBD2 (6 bases). The material sequenced was blood buffy coat. The part of the CDR3 DNA that was read is TGCGCCAGCAGCTTAGGCGGGACGAACACCGGGGAG. It encodes CASSLGGTNTGE. The whole CDR3 sequence is CASSLGGTNTGELFF.